The clone carrying this T cell receptor (beta chain) has a single count. The data were obtained in a study of blood T cell repertoires in COVID-19. Study overall: Nucleic acid was either cDNA or gDNA, and it came from T cells, B-cell-depleted T cells, or PBMCs.

The V segment lost 4 bases and the J segment 10 bases; nucleotides outside the gene matches: 12. The CDR3 contains 15 residues. Germline CDR1 reads SGHRS; CDR2 reads YFSETQ. Under the authors' procedure: From reference gene primer amplification, estimates of nucleated cell counts were derived. Clones were read by immunoSEQ multiplex PCR, and TCRdb kept only the in-frame ones, dropping some. From that table come the V and J calls and clone size; the DNA was used to work out D and trimming. Counted here are roughly 100,000 clones, 85% to 95% occurring once; the ten biggest clones make up 5.7%. The TCR sequence derives from a man aged 45-65 years with active COVID-19. Sequenced input: peripheral blood. The chain joins TRBV5-1 to TRBJ2-1, with 9 bases matching TRBD2. CDR3 coding DNA: TGCGCCAGCAGCCCATTAGCGGGGGCCAGAGGGGAGCAGTTCTTC. Residues: CASSPLAGARGEQFF.